Presented here are 5 T cell receptor beta chains from one specimen sequenced in a study of quantifying T cell responses using KT2 cells. For the study at large: TCR alpha and beta constant-region primers primed reverse transcription of RNA.

The cDNA 3' end received a ligated oligonucleotide with a UMI. First-round PCR used three to five cycles and beta primers RC1.1 and RC1.2 covering TRBC1 and TRBC2. TCRdb itself ran the UMI-ligation and nested PCR reads through MiXCR, one entry per CDR3 protein. The sample lists tens of thousands of distinct CDR3 sequences, 7.3% occurring once. The sample consisted of PBMCs spiked with cells of the T cell clone KT2. All receptors come from a human donor.

Many counts were recorded for this clonotype. This rearrangement joins TRBV12-3 or TRBV12-4 to TRBJ1-5; perhaps TRBD1 as D (5 bases). CDR3 length equals 15 residues. V was shortened by 2 bases and J by 5 bases, with 13 bases between the two germline ends. CDR3 residues: CASSLRGIGYQPQHF. CDR3 sequence (DNA): TGTGCCAGCAGTTTAAGGGGTATAGGTTATCAGCCCCAGCATTTT.

This clonotype was picked up many times. The CDR3 DNA reads TGTGCCAGCAGCTTCCGGGCTAGCGGTGAAGATACGCAGTATTTT. As protein: CASSFRASGEDTQYF. The V gene is TRBV11-2, the J gene TRBJ2-3; 7 bases are shared with TRBD2. Germline V gene sequence: CDR1 SGHAT, CDR2 FQNNGV. This CDR3 contains 15 residues. V was pared by 3 bases and J by 5 bases, with 8 bases of the junction left unmatched. The full variable domain, in which reference TRBV11-2 and TRBJ2-3 provide the parts outside the CDR3, is EAGVAQSPRYKIIEKRQSVAFWCNPISGHATLYWYQQILGQGPKLLIQFQNNGVVDDSQLPKDRFSAERLKGVDSTLKIQPAKLEDSAVYLCASSFRASGEDTQYFGPGTRLTVL.

V is TRBV7-9 and J is TRBJ2-3; D remains unclear. Trimming removed 5 bases at V and 0 bases at J, with 12 bases between. CDR1 SEHNR and CDR2 FQNEAQ come from the germline V gene (reference sequence). The CDR3 is 15 amino acids. In DNA, the CDR3 is TGTGCCAGCAGCCGTAGTAGCACTAGCACAGATACGCAGTATTTT. Residues: CASSRSSTSTDTQYF.

This clonotype was counted only a few times. The chain is built from TRBV18 and TRBJ2-1; possibly TRBD1 for D (6 bases). V was pared by 2 bases and J by 8 bases, with 31 bases between. The CDR3 runs 20 residues. Germline V gene data show CDR1 as KGHSH and CDR2 as LQKENI. The CDR3 spells CASSPYVSRGKRLWFHEQFF. As DNA, the CDR3 is TGTGCCAGCTCACCATATGTGAGCAGGGGAAAGCGGCTCTGGTTCCATGAGCAGTTCTTC.

This clonotype appeared many times. J is TRBJ2-5 and V is TRBV5-4; D ambiguous. This CDR3 spans 13 amino acids. The ends were cut back, 5 bases at V and 5 bases at J, with 13 bases in the middle. Germline values: CDR1 SGHNT, CDR2 YYREEE (reference sequence). The CDR3 nucleotides read TGTGCCAGCAGTAAGGCCCCCCCGGAGACCCAGTACTTC. It encodes CASSKAPPETQYF.